This T cell receptor (beta chain) originates from a study of T cell changes during pregnancy in multiple sclerosis. Data came from immunoSEQ multiplex PCR; TCRdb stores just in-frame clones and leaves some out. The repertoire has 65,000 to 90,000 clones, around 92% of them found once; the top ten carry about 2.5%. This receptor was taken from a female donor in good health, enrolled as a control in a pregnancy study. The starting material was peripheral blood, obtained in the third trimester of pregnancy.

CDR3 residues: CASSLAGTSGGQETQYF. The CDR3 coding sequence is TGTGCCAGCAGCTTAGCGGGGACTAGCGGGGGTCAAGAGACCCAGTACTTC. V and J are TRBV7-8 and TRBJ2-5, with 14 bases matching TRBD2. CDR3 length equals 17 residues. Germline V gene lookup returns CDR1 SGHVS and CDR2 FQNEAQ. V gave up 0 bases and J gave up 2 bases; unmatched junction bases: 2.